Presented here are 8 T cell receptor beta chains from one specimen sequenced in a study of graft-versus-host responses after intestinal transplantation. TCRdb keeps only in-frame clones here, not all; method: immunoSEQ multiplex PCR. This sample has about 120,000 clones, with over 75% found just once. The antigens these receptors bind are not known. Here the sequenced sample was unstimulated CD4+ T cells sorted from spleen or lymph node cells, taken before intestinal transplant. The receptors were sampled from a human donor who received an intestinal transplant.

This rearrangement joins TRBV6-5 to TRBJ1-1; D is unclear. This CDR3 region has 13 residues. Germline loops: CDR1 MNHEY, CDR2 SVGAGI. V was shortened by 4 bases and J by 3 bases, with 9 bases between the two germline ends. CDR3 residues: CASSWSGYTEAFF. The CDR3 nucleotides read TGTGCCAGCAGTTGGTCGGGATACACTGAAGCTTTCTTT.

This clone came up a few times. This sequence joins TRBV5-4 and TRBJ1-1, with D perhaps matching TRBD1 (6 bases). Germline loops: CDR1 SGHNT, CDR2 YYREEE (reference sequence). This CDR3 region has 13 residues. The ends were cut back, 4 bases at V and 7 bases at J, with 14 bases in the middle. Here the CDR3 DNA reads TGTGCCAGCAGCCGTGTCCCAGGGGATGAAGCTTTCTTT. It yields the protein CASSRVPGDEAFF.

This chain joins TRBV6-5 and TRBJ1-6; D remains ambiguous. V was shortened by 5 bases and J by 0 bases, with 5 bases between the two germline ends. The CDR3 spans 14 residues. The germline V gene has CDR1 MNHEY and CDR2 SVGAGI. The CDR3 DNA reads as TGTGCCAGCAGTAGTAGCTCCTATAATTCACCCCTCCACTTT. Residues: CASSSSSYNSPLHF.

The V and J genes are TRBV19 and TRBJ1-6, with 10 bases aligning to TRBD1. CDR1 is LNHDA and CDR2 is SQIVND in the germline V gene (reference sequence). Trimming cost V 8 bases and J 9 bases; bases outside gene matches: 10. The length of the CDR3 is 15 residues. CDR3 DNA: TGTGCCAGTTCTCTCGGGACAGGGGTAGGTTCACCCCTCCACTTT. As protein: CASSLGTGVGSPLHF. The full variable domain, its missing parts supplied by reference TRBV19 and TRBJ1-6, is DGGITQSPKYLFRKEGQNVTLSCEQNLNHDAMYWYRQDPGQGLRLIYYSQIVNDFQKGDIAEGYSVSREKKESFPLTVTSAQKNPTAFYLCASSLGTGVGSPLHFGNGTRLTVT.

This chain uses TRBV6-5 with TRBJ1-2, with 7 bases that match TRBD1. The CDR3 loop spans 13 amino acids. Germline V gives CDR1 MNHEY, CDR2 SVGAGI. V trimming: 4 bases; J trimming: 6 bases; junction bases outside the gene matches: 5. CDR3 region: CASSLRQGDGYTF. CDR3 sequence (DNA): TGTGCCAGCAGTTTGCGGCAGGGGGATGGCTACACCTTC.

The V and J genes are TRBV11-2 and TRBJ2-5; D is undetermined. Trimming removed 2 bases at V and 5 bases at J, with 15 bases between. The CDR3 sequence is 15 residues long. Germline CDR1 SGHAT, CDR2 FQNNGV. The DNA for the CDR3 is TGTGCCAGCAGCTTATGGCTGTCTCTGAAGGAGACCCAGTACTTC. This gives the protein CASSLWLSLKETQYF.

The chain combines TRBV5-5 with TRBJ2-1; maybe TRBD2 (7 bases). Germline V gene lookup returns CDR1 SGHKS and CDR2 YYEKEE (reference sequence). This CDR3 is built from 15 residues. V dropped 6 bases and J dropped 3 bases, with 16 bases sitting between them. Here the CDR3 reads CASTRGEGGYNEQFF. CDR3 nucleotides: TGTGCCAGCACCCGAGGGGAGGGGGGCTACAATGAGCAGTTCTTC.

CDR3 in amino acids: CASSPDYETQYF. Here the CDR3 DNA reads TGCGCCAGCAGCCCTGACTACGAAACGCAGTATTTT. This chain connects TRBV5-1 to TRBJ2-3; tentative D call: TRBD2 (5 bases). The germline gives CDR1 SGHRS, CDR2 YFSETQ. V was shortened by 4 bases and J by 9 bases, with 12 bases between the two germline ends. CDR3 length equals 12 residues.